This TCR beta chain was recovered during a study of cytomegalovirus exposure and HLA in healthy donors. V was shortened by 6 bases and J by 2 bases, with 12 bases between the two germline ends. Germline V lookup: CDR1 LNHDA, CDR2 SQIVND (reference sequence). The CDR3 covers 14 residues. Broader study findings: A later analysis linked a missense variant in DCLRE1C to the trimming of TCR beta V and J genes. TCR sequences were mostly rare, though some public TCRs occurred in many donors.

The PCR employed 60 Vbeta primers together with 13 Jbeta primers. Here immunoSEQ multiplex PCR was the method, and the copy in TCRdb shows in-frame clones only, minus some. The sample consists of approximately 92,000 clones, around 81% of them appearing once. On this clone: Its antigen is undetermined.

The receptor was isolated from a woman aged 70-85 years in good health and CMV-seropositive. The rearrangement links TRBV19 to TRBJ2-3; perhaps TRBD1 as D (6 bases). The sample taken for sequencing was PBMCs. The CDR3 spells CASRGGGYTDTQYF. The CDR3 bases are TGTGCCAGTAGGGGTGGGGGCTACACAGATACGCAGTATTTT.